This is a list of T cell receptor beta chains from one sample in a study of blood T cells in healthy people across ages. TCRdb fed the 5' RACE reads into MiXCR, producing one record per CDR3 protein. The sample yields 850,000 to 1,000,000 distinct CDR3 sequences, just over 50% seen once. Material: blood. Receptors were obtained from a woman aged 55-75 years in good health. Each CDR3 is given with its conserved first and last residue. Each record gives: J gene, clone size, V gene, CDR3 protein. Size tells how often a clone was seen (once, few, many) or the class of an expanded clone, and some rows leave it out.

.	.	TRBV4-1	CASSQAGLSETQYF
TRBJ2-3	few	TRBV6-6	CASSVGEDTQYF
TRBJ2-3	few	TRBV10-3	CATHRGAGTDTQYF
TRBJ2-2	few	TRBV7-2	CASVKGSRSNTGELFF
TRBJ2-3	.	TRBV29-1	CSVEGSTQSTYTQYF
TRBJ2-4	.	TRBV7-8	CASSLEASRAKNIQYF
TRBJ2-6	once	TRBV6-1	CASSEYSSGANVLTF
TRBJ2-2	.	TRBV27	CASSFSSGELFF
TRBJ2-1	.	TRBV20-1	CSARQREGLVNEQFF
TRBJ2-7	.	TRBV12-3/TRBV12-4	CASTLGLDTYEQYF
TRBJ1-6	few	TRBV4-3	CASSRTRTGSYNSPLHF
TRBJ1-2	.	TRBV30	CAWSESGAYTF
TRBJ2-1	.	TRBV28	CASSSGTSGSNSYNEQFF
TRBJ1-2	.	TRBV25-1	CASSAFAWDGYTF
TRBJ2-7	.	TRBV6-6	CASSYIGGQGWGEQYF
TRBJ2-7	once	TRBV3-1	CASSPFLANSYEQYF
TRBJ2-7	.	TRBV4-1	CASSRGTTLFSEQYF
TRBJ1-5	.	TRBV2	CASSVGGWSGQPQHF